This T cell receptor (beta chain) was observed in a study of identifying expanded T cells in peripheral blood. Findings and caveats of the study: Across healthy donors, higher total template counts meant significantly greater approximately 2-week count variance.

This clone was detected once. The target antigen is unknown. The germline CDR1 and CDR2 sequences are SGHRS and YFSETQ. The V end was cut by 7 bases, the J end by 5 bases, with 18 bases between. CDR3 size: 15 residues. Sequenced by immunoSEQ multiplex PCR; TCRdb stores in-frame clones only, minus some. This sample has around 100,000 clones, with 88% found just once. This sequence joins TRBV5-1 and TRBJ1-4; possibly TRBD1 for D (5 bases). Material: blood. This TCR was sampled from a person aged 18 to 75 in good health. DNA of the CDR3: TGCGCCAGCTGCTCAGGTCGGGGGATAAATGAAAAACTGTTTTTT. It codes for CASCSGRGINEKLFF.